These 2 T cell receptor beta chains share one sample of origin, sequenced in a study of T cell repertoires in cytomegalovirus infection. One entry per CDR3 protein results from TCRdb running MiXCR on the reads. Altogether 680,000 or so distinct CDR3 sequences are present, roughly a third being singletons, with the ten largest covering approximately 18%. No antigen is known for these receptors. This material consisted of cultured PBMCs, taken from culture after CMV antigen stimulation. The receptors were gathered from a human donor in good health (CMV status not recorded). Some clones in this sample may be carry-over from other donors' samples.

The V call is TRBV10-1, the J call TRBJ2-5; weak D call: TRBD1 (6 bases). Germline V gives CDR1 WNHNN, CDR2 SYGVQD (reference sequence). The CDR3 length is 13 residues. Trimming left V 5 bases short and J 3 bases short, with 10 bases between. The CDR3 here is CASSWTVEETQYF. The CDR3 coding sequence is TGCGCCAGCAGTTGGACAGTTGAAGAGACCCAGTACTTC.

This clonotype was detected many times. A junction end diverges from the germline sequence, so it may reflect a read error. This chain connects TRBV7-2 to TRBJ2-7, with D uncertain. The CDR3 has 12 amino acids. Germline V lookup: CDR1 SGHTA, CDR2 FQGNSA. The CDR3 nucleotides are TGTGCCAGCAGTCTGGAGAGGTCGGTTCGCCACTTC. Translation gives CASSLERSVRHF.